Listed below are T cell receptor beta chains from one sample, sequenced in a study of CD4 T cells in relation to SARS-CoV-2 and coronaviruses. No antigen is known for these receptors. Using immunoSEQ multiplex PCR, the repertoire was profiled, and TCRdb retains in-frame clones only, with some absent. The sample lists about 31,000 clones, roughly 82% occurring once. The sequencing input was memory CD4+ T cells from PBMCs, cultured in vitro. All receptors come from an adult with COVID-19. Both conserved end residues are part of each CDR3. D genes are given only for firm matches.

V gene,D gene,J gene,CDR3 DNA,CDR3 protein
TRBV4-1,NA,TRBJ2-1,TGCGCCAGCAGCCCCACCTGGGGGAGCTCCTACAATGAGCAGTTCTTC,CASSPTWGSSYNEQFF
TRBV6-1,TRBD2,TRBJ2-3,TGTGCCAGCAGTGATTGGACTAGCGGAAGCACAGATACGCAGTATTTT,CASSDWTSGSTDTQYF
TRBV20-1,NA,TRBJ2-5,TGCAGTGCTAGTGGTCAGGCCCAAGAGACCCAGTACTTC,CSASGQAQETQYF
TRBV5-4,NA,TRBJ1-6,TGTGCCAGCAGCCCAGGATCCAGCTCCTATAATTCACCCCTCCACTTT,CASSPGSSSYNSPLHF
TRBV28,NA,TRBJ2-7,TGTGCCAGCATAGGCGTCCTCGCAGGTGACGAGCAGTACTTC,CASIGVLAGDEQYF
TRBV28,NA,TRBJ2-1,TGTGCCAGCAGTTTAATTGGGAGTGGCGGGACAGTCTACAATGAGCAGTTCTTC,CASSLIGSGGTVYNEQFF
TRBV18,NA,TRBJ1-6,TGTGCCAGCTCACCCCGTCCGAACAAGTCATCGGCCCTCTCCTATAATTCACCCCTCCACTTT,CASSPRPNKSSALSYNSPLHF
TRBV6-5,NA,TRBJ2-7,TGTGCCAGCAGCCGCCCGGTGGGCGAGCAGTACTTC,CASSRPVGEQYF
TRBV3-1/TRBV3-2,TRBD1,TRBJ2-7,TGTGCCAGCAGCCAGACCGGGACAGGGGCCTACGAGCAGTACTTC,CASSQTGTGAYEQYF
TRBV18,NA,TRBJ2-4,TGTGCCAGCTCACCGTCTACGATCTGGGACAATCAAGCCAAAAACATTCAGTACTTC,CASSPSTIWDNQAKNIQYF
TRBV25-1,NA,TRBJ1-2,TGTGCCAGCAGGACTCCCCGCGACAGGCGCTCCTTC,CASRTPRDRRSF
TRBV6-4,NA,TRBJ2-2,TGTGCCAGCAGTAGCGGGAACACCGGGGAGCTGTTTTTT,CASSSGNTGELFF